These T cell receptor beta chains were read from a single sample in a study of T cells in Graves' hyperthyroidism and ophthalmopathy. TCRdb reanalysed the multiplex PCR reads using MiXCR and keeps one entry per CDR3 protein. Of about 720,000 distinct CDR3 sequences in the sample, around 20% are singletons; the top ten hold roughly 17%. The sequenced sample consisted of blood. The source of these receptors is a woman in her forties or fifties with Graves' hyperthyroidism that later progressed to Graves' ophthalmopathy. CDR3s include the opening cysteine and the closing phenylalanine or tryptophan. The D gene is left open where the match is weak. Where a row states a size, it is once, few, many or the class of an expanded clone; other rows omit it.

.,TRBD2,TRBV5-4,TRBJ2-7,TGTGCCAGCAGCTTGCGGCTAGCGGGACCCTACGAGCAGTACTTC,CASSLRLAGPYEQYF
many,.,TRBV28,TRBJ1-1,TGTGCCAGCAGTGCGCCTCGGCCTTCCTTTACCCCGGGAGACACTGAAGCTTTCTTT,CASSAPRPSFTPGDTEAFF
many,.,TRBV29-1,TRBJ2-7,TGCAGCGTTGAAGAAGATGGCGAGAGCTCCTACGAGCAGTACTTC,CSVEEDGESSYEQYF
.,.,TRBV7-8,TRBJ2-6,TGTGCCAGCAGCTCACCAGCGGGGACAGGCGGGACTGGGGCCAACGTCCTGACTTTC,CASSSPAGTGGTGANVLTF
many,.,TRBV3-1,TRBJ1-5,TGTGCCAGCAGCCAGGCGGCAGGTGATTACAGGGCCCAGCATTTT,CASSQAAGDYRAQHF
few,.,TRBV11-2,TRBJ1-1,TGTGCCAGCAGCTTAGTAGGGACGGCAAGCACTGAAGCTTTCTTT,CASSLVGTASTEAFF
few,TRBD1,TRBV14,TRBJ2-7,TGTGCCAGCAGCTTCCAGGGACAGGCTTCCTACGAGCAGTACTTC,CASSFQGQASYEQYF
few,.,TRBV7-9,TRBJ2-2,TGTGCCAGCAGCTTTTCGTACGGGGGCACCAACACCGGGGAGCTGTTTTTT,CASSFSYGGTNTGELFF
many,.,TRBV20-1,TRBJ1-1,TGCAGTGCTAGAGTCGGCATCCTGGAGACTGAAGCTTTCTTT,CSARVGILETEAFF
many,.,TRBV12-3/TRBV12-4,TRBJ1-2,TGTGCCAGCAGTCCAGACCTCTATGGCTACACCTTC,CASSPDLYGYTF
many,.,TRBV3-1,TRBJ1-1,TGTGCCAGCAGCCAAAGATGGGAGAACACTGAAGCTTTCTTT,CASSQRWENTEAFF
many,.,TRBV9,TRBJ1-1,TGTGCCAGCAGCGTAGCGGTGAACACTGAAGCTTTCTTT,CASSVAVNTEAFF
few,TRBD1,TRBV3-1,TRBJ2-1,TGTGCCAGCAGTCTTGGACAGGTTTTCAGCTCCTACAATGAGCAGTTCTTC,CASSLGQVFSSYNEQFF
few,.,TRBV4-1,TRBJ2-5,TGCGCCAGCAGCCAGACATCTTGGGGCACCCAAGAGACCCAGTACTTC,CASSQTSWGTQETQYF
few,.,TRBV2,TRBJ2-1,TGTGCCAGCAGTGCAAGGAATGAGCAGTTCTTC,CASSARNEQFF
many,.,TRBV3-1,TRBJ2-3,TGTGCCAGCAGGCCGGGACTTTCCACAGATACGCAGTATTTT,CASRPGLSTDTQYF
.,.,TRBV6-1,TRBJ1-5,TGTGCCAGCAGCGGTATGGATAGCAATCAGCCCCAGCATTTT,CASSGMDSNQPQHF
.,TRBD1,TRBV5-1,TRBJ2-2,TGCGCCAGCAGTCGCGGACAGGGAGCTAACGGGGAGCTGTTTTTT,CASSRGQGANGELFF
.,.,TRBV12-3/TRBV12-4,TRBJ2-2,TGTGCCAGCAGTTTAGCCCACATTACCACCGGGGAGCTGTTTTTT,CASSLAHITTGELFF
.,.,TRBV27,TRBJ1-5,TGTGCCAGCAGTTTATGGGCTTACGGCGGGCAGCCCCAGCATTTT,CASSLWAYGGQPQHF
.,.,TRBV19,TRBJ1-5,TGTGCCGCCTCACAGGGCAATCAGCCCCAGCATTTT,CAASQGNQPQHF
few,.,TRBV12-3/TRBV12-4,TRBJ1-5,TGTGCCAGCAGTTTAAGGATAGATCAGCCCCAGCATTTT,CASSLRIDQPQHF
few,TRBD1,TRBV6-1,TRBJ1-6,TGTGCCAGCAGCAGGACAGGGGGATCACCCCTCCACTTT,CASSRTGGSPLHF
.,.,TRBV20-1,TRBJ1-3,TGCAGTGCTAGAATCGAGGGAGGAAACACCATATATTTT,CSARIEGGNTIYF
.,.,TRBV7-2,TRBJ1-5,TGTGCCAGCAGCTTACTCCCGGGACATCGGAATCAGCCCCAGCATTTT,CASSLLPGHRNQPQHF
many,.,TRBV13,TRBJ2-5,TGTGCCAGCAGCTTATGGGGTTCGGAAGAGACCCAGTACTTC,CASSLWGSEETQYF
.,.,TRBV4-1,TRBJ1-5,TGCGCCAGCAGCCAAGAATTGGCAGGAGAGGGGGGCAATCAGCCCCAGCATTTT,CASSQELAGEGGNQPQHF
many,TRBD2,TRBV7-8,TRBJ2-5,TGTGCCAGCAGCCCGCGGGTAGCGGGGGCCCAAGAGACCCAGTACTTC,CASSPRVAGAQETQYF
.,.,TRBV5-1,TRBJ2-5,TGCGCCAGCAGCTTGGATCTAAATAAGGAGACCCAGTACTTC,CASSLDLNKETQYF
few,.,TRBV4-1,TRBJ1-2,TGCGCCAGCAGCCATTACAGGGCGTCTAACTATGGCTACACCTTC,CASSHYRASNYGYTF
many,TRBD1,TRBV11-2,TRBJ1-1,TGTGCCAGCAGCTGGGGACAGGGGGCGGACACTGAAGCTTTCTTT,CASSWGQGADTEAFF
many,.,TRBV20-1,TRBJ2-7,TGCAGTGCTGGAACGGGTCAGGCTCTCCACGAGCAGTACTTC,CSAGTGQALHEQYF
.,.,TRBV6-1,TRBJ1-2,TGTGCCAGCAGTGATACAGGGACCCACTATGGCTACACCTTC,CASSDTGTHYGYTF
.,.,TRBV15,TRBJ2-1,TGTGCCACCAGCAGAGGGGTTGTGGAGGGGGCTAGTATCAATGAGCAGTTCTTC,CATSRGVVEGASINEQFF
few,.,TRBV6-1,TRBJ1-1,TGTGCCAGCAGACCAGTTCGCTACACTGAAGCTTTCTTT,CASRPVRYTEAFF
.,.,TRBV6-6,TRBJ1-1,TGTGCCAGCAGTTACGGGGTTGGGGGAGGGGGCACTGAAGCTTTCTTT,CASSYGVGGGGTEAFF
few,.,TRBV18,TRBJ2-6,TGTGCCAGCTCACGTCACGACCACCGCTCTGGGGCCAACGTCCTGACTTTC,CASSRHDHRSGANVLTF
many,.,TRBV6-1,TRBJ2-2,TGTGCCAGCAGTGAAGCGATAGCAGCCCTTGGGCCCGGGGAGCTGTTTTTT,CASSEAIAALGPGELFF
few,.,TRBV15,TRBJ1-2,TGTGCCACCAGCAGAGAGGCCTCCTATGGCTACACCTTC,CATSREASYGYTF
many,.,TRBV7-2,TRBJ2-2,TGTGCCAGCAGCTTAATCCGTCCCGGGGAGCTGTTTTTT,CASSLIRPGELFF
.,.,TRBV19,TRBJ2-5,TGTGCCAGTAGCCATAGGACCTTTAAAGAGACCCAGTACTTC,CASSHRTFKETQYF